The TCR beta chain under discussion was sequenced for a study of blood T cell repertoires in COVID-19 (dated by TCRdb to 2019 to 2021). About the study as a whole: Collaborator samples came from the United States, Italy and Spain and covered acute and convalescent phases of COVID-19. The repertoires were released in a freely available public database intended as a resource for research on the immune response to SARS-CoV-2. The samples were drawn from the first 160 participants of the ongoing ImmuneRACE study and from under 1,500 subjects provided by 6 global collaborators. Deeply sampled blood TCRbeta repertoires from subjects exposed to, actively infected with, or recovered from COVID-19 were included in the dataset. Where available, HLA class I and class II types were taken from metadata supplied by the sample provider and were not determined by assay-based typing. Nearly every sample came with metadata listing a de-identified subject ID, COVID-19 status, age in years and sex. The material from the prospective study consisted of cDNA or gDNA derived from T cells, B-cell-depleted T cells, or PBMCs.

Points the paper makes about the study in general: The amount of clinical and demographic metadata varied by source and participant and was provided uncurated.

Whole blood was collected in K2EDTA tubes by collaborating institutions according to the institutions' own protocols. For TCRbeta analysis, collaborator samples were shipped as frozen whole blood, as isolated PBMCs, or as DNA extracted from either sample type. Spanning cysteine to phenylalanine, the CDR3 consists of 13 amino acids. CDR3 DNA is the only sequence kept; it has 39 bases, read in frame from the first base. Relative to germline, V is 3 bases shorter and J is 4 bases shorter, with 9 bases between their ends. CDR1 and CDR2, per the germline V gene, are SGHTA and FQGNSA. The immunoSEQ Assay, a bias-controlled multiplex PCR, was used to amplify TCRbeta CDR3 regions from genomic DNA. Under the source paper's analysis protocol: Nucleated cell counts per sample were estimated from amplification of reference gene primers within the assay. To quantify the absolute abundance of each unique TCRbeta CDR3 rearrangement, sequence reads were collapsed and filtered. Productive Simpson clonality was computed per sample as the square root of Simpson's diversity index over productive rearrangements. TCRdb holds this immuneACCESS table with in-frame rearrangements only. Some clones are missing; in checked studies, unresolved V genes explain under half, and the rest has no known cause. The DNA gave D and trimming, while V, J and clone size come from that table. In this sample the table shows a few hundred thousand clones, roughly 80% of which occur a single time. The top ten constitute approximately 7.2% of the sample.

As for this clone: Its binding antigen is unknown. One base away there is no much larger clone; base qualities are not given.

The chain is made from TRBV7-2 and TRBJ2-5; TRBD2 might be the D gene, on 6 matching bases. Source material: peripheral blood. This clonotype was obtained from a woman in her seventies with acute or convalescent COVID-19. CDR3 protein: CASSFGGSETQYF. Read as DNA, the sequence is TGTGCCAGCAGCTTCGGGGGATCAGAGACCCAGTACTTC.